Presented here are 10 T cell receptor beta chains from one specimen sequenced in a study of CXCR3-negative and CXCR3-positive naive CD8 T cells. Carrying UMI labels, the TRB cDNA libraries were prepared through 5' RACE. TCRdb derives one entry per CDR3 protein from the 5' RACE reads, leaving out DNA. This sample contains about 48,000 distinct CDR3 sequences. The sequenced material came from memory CD8+ T cells from blood. All receptors come from a human donor in good health. Some clones in this sample may be carry-over from other donors' samples.

J is TRBJ1-1 and V is TRBV6-2 or TRBV6-3. Germline CDR1 and CDR2: MNHEY and SVGEGT. The CDR3 is 15 residues long. The CDR3 spells CASTRGNRMNTEAFF.

The J gene is TRBJ1-5, the V gene TRBV19; without DNA, the TCRdb call of TRBD1 cannot be checked. The CDR3 runs 16 residues. CDR1 is LNHDA and CDR2 is SQIVND in the germline V gene (reference sequence). CDR3 loop: CASSSRGARANQPQHF. The full variable domain, in which reference TRBV19 and TRBJ1-5 provide the parts outside the CDR3, is DGGITQSPKYLFRKEGQNVTLSCEQNLNHDAMYWYRQDPGQGLRLIYYSQIVNDFQKGDIAEGYSVSREKKESFPLTVTSAQKNPTAFYLCASSSRGARANQPQHFGDGTRLSIL.

The chain links TRBV9 to TRBJ2-5; TCRdb outputs TRBD2, but without DNA this stays unchecked. The CDR3 contains 14 residues. Germline CDR1 reads SGDLS; CDR2 reads YYNGEE. This CDR3 is CASSPTGITETQYF. Filled out from reference TRBV9 and TRBJ2-5, the complete variable domain reads DSGVTQTPKHLITATGQRVTLRCSPRSGDLSVYWYQQSLDQGLQFLIQYYNGEERAKGNILERFSAQQFPDLHSELNLSSLELGDSALYFCASSPTGITETQYFGPGTRLLVL.

This clonotype is labeled large based on frequency. CDR3 amino acids: CASSRVPGGVDDEQFF. This chain uses TRBV7-6 with TRBJ2-1; TCRdb designates TRBD1, a call that cannot be tested without DNA. The CDR3 totals 16 residues. Germline V gives CDR1 SGHVS, CDR2 FNYEAQ.

The chain links TRBV7-9 to TRBJ2-1. The CDR3 is 14 residues long. Germline CDR1 SEHNR, CDR2 FQNEAQ (reference sequence). The CDR3 sequence is CASSFSWDTNEQFF.

The rearrangement uses TRBV29-1 and TRBJ2-2; the D call of TRBD1 rests on TCRdb alone, since no DNA is present to check it. The CDR3 spans 11 residues. Germline CDR1 and CDR2: SQVTM and ANQGSEA. The CDR3 spells CSGKGTGELFF.

The chain carries TRBV20-1 and TRBJ2-1; lacking DNA, the TRBD1 call made by TCRdb goes unchecked. The CDR3 length is 17 residues. Germline V gives CDR1 DFQATT, CDR2 SNEGSKA (reference sequence). CDR3 amino acids: CNASLLNKGGLYNEQFF.

The chain couples TRBV27 to TRBJ1-1. CDR1 and CDR2 (germline): MNHEY, SMNVEV (reference sequence). CDR3 size: 11 residues. The CDR3 is CASGENTEAFF.

The chain employs TRBV28 and TRBJ2-7; TCRdb picks TRBD1, but there is no DNA to check that call. This CDR3 comprises 15 residues. The germline gives CDR1 MDHEN, CDR2 SYDVKM. CDR3 loop: CASSLLAQVSYEQYF.

V and J are TRBV6-2 or TRBV6-3 and TRBJ2-2; the D gene TCRdb calls, TRBD1, cannot be checked with no DNA. This CDR3 has 13 amino acids. In germline, CDR1 is MNHEY, CDR2 SVGEGT. The CDR3 loop reads CASRPGSARELFF.